The clone carrying this TCR beta chain was found a few times. Per the original data handling: For nucleated cells, counts were estimated from reference gene primer amplification. Profiling relied on immunoSEQ multiplex PCR, and the TCRdb table lists in-frame clones only, not all of them. For V, J and clone size, that table is used; D and trimming come from the DNA. The sample includes about 250,000 clones, 88% of them seen just once. This sample is part of a study of blood T cell repertoires in COVID-19. Whole-study context: Spain, Italy and the United States supplied samples that represented acute and convalescent COVID-19. From T cells, B-cell-depleted T cells, or PBMCs came the material, which was cDNA or gDNA.

This CDR3 has 16 amino acids. Germline V gives CDR1 LNHDA, CDR2 SQIVND (reference sequence). J was trimmed by 8 bases and V by 1 base; bases with no gene match: 6. Material: peripheral blood. This TCR derives from a woman aged 25 to 39 with COVID-19, enrolled during active disease. The chain uses TRBV19 and TRBJ2-1, with 12 bases matching TRBD2. CDR3 DNA sequence: TGTGCCAGTAGTATAGTAGGGCTAGCGGGGGGGGATGAGCAGTTCTTC. Its translation is CASSIVGLAGGDEQFF.